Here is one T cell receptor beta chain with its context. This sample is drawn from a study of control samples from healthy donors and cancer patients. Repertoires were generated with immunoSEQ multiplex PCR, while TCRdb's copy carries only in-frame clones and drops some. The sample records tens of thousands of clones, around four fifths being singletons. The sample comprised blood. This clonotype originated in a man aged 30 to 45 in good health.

The DNA for the CDR3 is TGTGCCAGCAGTTTGGAGGGAGGAAACACCATATATTTT. Translation gives CASSLEGGNTIYF. V and J are TRBV12-3 or TRBV12-4 and TRBJ1-3; no clear D. Trimming cost V 3 bases and J 4 bases, with 7 bases left between them. This CDR3 has 13 amino acids.